In its sample, the clone carrying this T cell receptor (beta chain) was seen many times. Its antigen remains unknown. The data were obtained in a study of regulatory T cells in long-lasting Graves disease. Library construction for TCR beta used iRepertoire HTBI primers and Arm-PCR of CDR3 regions. As originally analysed: Detected in the samples were 62 TRBV and 14 TRBJ segments. MiXCR, run by TCRdb on the multiplex PCR reads, gives a single entry per CDR3 protein. These V and J calls originate from TCRdb's pipeline instead of the authors' own analysis. The table lists 530,000 or so distinct CDR3 sequences, less than 15% of them singletons. As for time point: newly diagnosed GD, antithyroid drugs for less than 3 months. From RNA extracted from PBMCs, the TCR library was made. Study outcomes and limitations: Accuracy may have been reduced by the small sample size.

This sample was also put to use in a study of T cells in Graves' hyperthyroidism and ophthalmopathy. That work adds: Graves' hyperthyroidism qualified as stable when ophthalmopathy did not progress within 18 months.

The source was peripheral blood mononuclear cells (PBMCs), collected at new diagnosis, from a patient treated with antithyroid drugs. This clonotype was sampled from a man under 40 with Graves disease.

DNA for the CDR3: TGCGCCAGCAGCATACTAGCGGGAGTCTCCGGGGAGCTGTTTTTT. This sequence encodes CASSILAGVSGELFF. V gene TRBV5-1 combines with J gene TRBJ2-2; 11 nucleotides match TRBD2. V gave up 4 bases and J gave up 6 bases; unmatched junction bases: 5. The CDR3 is made up of 15 amino acids. In germline, CDR1 is SGHRS, CDR2 YFSETQ. The whole variable domain, filled in from reference TRBV5-1 and TRBJ2-2, reads KAGVTQTPRYLIKTRGQQVTLSCSPISGHRSVSWYQQTPGQGLQFLFEYFSETQRNKGNFPGRFSGRQFSNSRSEMNVSTLELGDSALYLCASSILAGVSGELFFGEGSRLTVL.